A selection of T cell receptor beta chains follows, all from one sample in a study of neurological immune-mediated disorders. TCRdb called the 5' RACE reads again in MiXCR, with one record for every CDR3 protein. This sample has roughly 56,000 distinct CDR3 sequences; approximately 10% occur once, and the top ten carry roughly 1.9%. Sequencing was done on a sample of PBMCs. These receptors all stem from a man between 60 and 75 years old in good health. The CDR3 runs from the conserved cysteine through the conserved F or W. The D gene is left open where the match is weak. Clone size is shown for a subset of rows, as once, few, many or a class of expanded clone.

v_gene,abundance,j_gene,d_gene,CDR3nt,CDR3aa
TRBV4-2,.,TRBJ2-1,.,TGTGCCAGCAGCTTCGCCGGGGGTGAGCAGTTCTTC,CASSFAGGEQFF
TRBV7-2,.,TRBJ1-1,.,TGTGCCAGCAGCCGGACCGTGAACACTGAAGCTTTCTTT,CASSRTVNTEAFF
TRBV12-3/TRBV12-4,many,TRBJ2-3,.,TGTGCCAGCCTCCCCCGGTCCTTCACAGATACGCAGTATTTT,CASLPRSFTDTQYF
TRBV29-1,many,TRBJ2-7,.,TGCAGCGTTGGCGGGACAGTCAACGAGCAGTACTTC,CSVGGTVNEQYF
TRBV5-1,many,TRBJ2-7,TRBD1,TGCGCCAGCAGCTTGGGGCAGGGGGCCAACGAGCAGTACTTC,CASSLGQGANEQYF
TRBV3-1,many,TRBJ1-5,TRBD1,TGTGCCAGCAGCCAGGGACAGGGGAATCAGCCCCAGCATTTT,CASSQGQGNQPQHF
TRBV7-2,many,TRBJ2-7,TRBD2,TGTGCCAGCAGCCCAGCGGGGCTAACCCGCTACGAGCAGTACTTC,CASSPAGLTRYEQYF
TRBV12-3/TRBV12-4,.,TRBJ1-1,.,TGTGCCAACACCCCAACGGATGGCCCCGGGAACACTGAAGCTTTCTTT,CANTPTDGPGNTEAFF
TRBV5-6,many,TRBJ1-1,.,TGTGCCAGCAGCTTGGATGTCGGACGGACGAACACTGAAGCTTTCTTT,CASSLDVGRTNTEAFF
TRBV20-1,many,TRBJ2-1,TRBD1,TGCAGTGCTGAACCAGGGGGTTACAATGAGCAGTTCTTC,CSAEPGGYNEQFF
TRBV6-5,many,TRBJ2-5,.,TGTGCCAGCAATCTGGGGGGGCCGGTCGGAGAGACCCAGTACTTC,CASNLGGPVGETQYF
TRBV12-3/TRBV12-4,.,TRBJ2-2,.,TGTGCCAGCAGGACCTCGCGGTCTCCCGGGGTGCTGTTTTTT,CASRTSRSPGVLFF
TRBV28,many,TRBJ2-3,.,TGTGCCAGCAGCCTCTCTCAAACTAGCACAGATACGCAGTATTTT,CASSLSQTSTDTQYF
TRBV5-1,many,TRBJ1-1,.,TGCGCCAGCAGCTTCACGGGTGGCGAAGCTTTCTTT,CASSFTGGEAFF
TRBV7-2,many,TRBJ1-5,.,TGTGCCAGCAGCTTAGCTGAAGGGCGTGGCAATCAGCCCCAGCATTTT,CASSLAEGRGNQPQHF
TRBV18,many,TRBJ1-2,.,TGTGCCAGCTCACCTCCCCGAGGGGACTATGGCTACACCTTC,CASSPPRGDYGYTF
TRBV7-2,.,TRBJ1-2,TRBD1,TGTGCCAGCAGATCAGGGGGGGGTAGTAACCATGGCTACACCTTC,CASRSGGGSNHGYTF
TRBV6-5,.,TRBJ2-1,.,TGTGCCAGCAGTTGGGACCAGCGGAGGGGGGTGGGGAATGAGCAGTTCTTC,CASSWDQRRGVGNEQFF
TRBV5-6,many,TRBJ2-1,.,TGTGCCAGCAGCTTGGGGACAGATGGTGAGCAGTTCTTC,CASSLGTDGEQFF
TRBV27,many,TRBJ1-1,.,TGTGCCAGCAGTTCCCAAGGTCTTAACACTGAAGCTTTCTTT,CASSSQGLNTEAFF
TRBV5-1,many,TRBJ1-2,.,TGCGCCAGCAGCCCGGCGGGGAGTGGGAACTATGGCTACACCTTC,CASSPAGSGNYGYTF
TRBV9,many,TRBJ1-4,.,TGTGCCAGCAGCGTTCAGGGTTCAACTAATGAAAAACTGTTTTTT,CASSVQGSTNEKLFF
TRBV7-2,many,TRBJ1-5,.,TGTGCCAGCAGCTTAGACGCATCCCAGCCCCAGCATTTT,CASSLDASQPQHF
TRBV28,many,TRBJ2-7,.,TGTGCCAGTCTTATCCCAATGGGCGAGCAGTACTTC,CASLIPMGEQYF
TRBV7-9,many,TRBJ1-2,.,TGTGCCAGCAGCTCGGGCCTGTATGGCTACACCTTC,CASSSGLYGYTF
TRBV10-3,many,TRBJ1-1,TRBD1,TGTGCCATCAGTGGGAGGGACAGTGAAGCTTTCTTT,CAISGRDSEAFF
TRBV10-3,many,TRBJ2-1,TRBD1,TGTGCCATCAGTGTCCGGGACAGGGGGATCAATGAGCAGTTCTTC,CAISVRDRGINEQFF
TRBV6-5,many,TRBJ2-3,.,TGTGCCAGCAGTTACGGACAGCCGAGCACAGATACGCAGTATTTT,CASSYGQPSTDTQYF
TRBV6-1,few,TRBJ2-5,.,TGTGCCAGCAGTGAAGCTTTGGGGCGGGCGACCCAGTACTTC,CASSEALGRATQYF